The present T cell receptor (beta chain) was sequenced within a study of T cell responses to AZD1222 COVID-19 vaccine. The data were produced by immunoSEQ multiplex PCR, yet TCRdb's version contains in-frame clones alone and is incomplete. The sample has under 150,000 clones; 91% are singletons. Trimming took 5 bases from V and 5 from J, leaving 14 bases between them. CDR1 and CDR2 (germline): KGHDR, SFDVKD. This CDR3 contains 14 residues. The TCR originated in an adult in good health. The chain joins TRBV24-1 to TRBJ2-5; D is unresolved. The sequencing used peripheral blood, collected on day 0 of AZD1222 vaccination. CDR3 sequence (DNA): TGTGCCACCAGTGGCGGAATTTTCGCGGAGACCCAGTACTTC. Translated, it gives CATSGGIFAETQYF.